The sequence of this T cell receptor beta chain was determined in a study of monozygotic twins with inflammatory bowel disease. A remark on this clonotype: Its antigen remains unknown.

The CDR3 extends over 17 amino acids. In germline, CDR1 is SGHAT, CDR2 FQNNGV. Findings and limits, study-wide: No difference in repertoire similarity was seen between concordant and discordant twins, possibly because power was limited.

The authors made each sample's cDNA in eight separate reactions. The template switching step added UMIs that contained a 6-nucleotide sample barcode. Nested PCRs (16 and 9 cycles, two total) were applied to TCRalpha and TCRbeta cDNA. TCRdb re-called the 5' RACE reads and gives one entry per CDR3 protein, without DNA. Its clone listing holds 200,000 to 250,000 distinct CDR3 sequences. The sequence derives from a human donor with ulcerative colitis or Crohn's disease, or a healthy co-twin of an affected twin (not recorded which). Sequenced material: blood. V is TRBV11-2 and J is TRBJ2-1; TCRdb indicates TRBD1, and absent DNA this call remains unverified. CDR3 region: CASSSARGTGSYNEQFF.